Each of the 14 T cell receptor beta chains below was sequenced from the same sample in a study of blood T cell repertoires in COVID-19. Here immunoSEQ multiplex PCR was the method, and the copy in TCRdb shows in-frame clones only, minus some. In the table there are approximately 60,000 clones, approximately 87% of which are singletons. Material for sequencing was peripheral blood. The receptors stem from a man between 60 and 75 years old with active or convalescent COVID-19.

This chain links TRBV2 with TRBJ1-3; TRBD1 agrees at 7 bases. The CDR3 has 14 residues. From germline, CDR1 is SNHLY and CDR2 FYNNEI. After removal of 3 bases from V and 4 bases from J, the junction contained 3 bases not matched to a gene. Written as DNA, the CDR3 is TGTGCCAGCAGTGATGAGGGGGCGGGAAACACCATATATTTT. It specifies CASSDEGAGNTIYF.

V and J are TRBV7-9 and TRBJ1-2, with a weak D call TRBD1 (6 bases). The CDR3 is 15 amino acids. Germline V gives CDR1 SEHNR, CDR2 FQNEAQ (reference sequence). Trimming shortened V by 5 bases and J by 4 bases, and 17 bases separated the two germline ends. Written as DNA, the CDR3 is TGTGCCAGCAGCCCGCAGCGGACAGACAGCTATGGCTACACCTTC. Its protein is CASSPQRTDSYGYTF.

CDR3 loop: CASSLGTGRGETQYF. The CDR3 DNA sequence: TGTGCCAGCAGCTTAGGAACAGGGCGGGGGGAGACCCAGTACTTC. The chain employs TRBV11-2 and TRBJ2-5; weak D call: TRBD2 (7 bases). Looked up from germline, CDR1 is SGHAT and CDR2 is FQNNGV. The CDR3 contains 15 residues. Trimming stripped 1 base from V and 5 bases from J, with 14 bases between.

In DNA, the CDR3 is TGTGCCAGTAGTATCGAGCAGGATTCCTACGAGCAGTACTTC. Its protein product is CASSIEQDSYEQYF. This chain joins TRBV19 and TRBJ2-7; no reliable D call. V was clipped by 3 bases and J by 1 base, with 10 bases between them. The CDR3 length is 14 residues. CDR1 and CDR2 (germline): LNHDA, SQIVND (reference sequence).

The chain links TRBV20-1 to TRBJ1-6; D gene unclear. Germline CDR1 reads DFQATT; CDR2 reads SNEGSKA (reference sequence). V was cut by 6 bases and J by 10 bases, with 4 bases left in between. This CDR3 region has 9 residues. The CDR3 nucleotides read TGCAGTGCGGGCTCACCCCTCCACTTT. It encodes CSAGSPLHF.

This clone was picked up one time. The CDR3 region is CATQAGQGNYGYTF. DNA of the CDR3: TGTGCCACCCAAGCGGGACAGGGCAACTATGGCTACACCTTC. V gene TRBV15 combines with J gene TRBJ1-2, with TRBD1 matching over 9 bases. The CDR3 consists of 14 residues. Germline V CDR1 and CDR2: LNHNV, YYDKDF (reference sequence). V was clipped by 8 bases and J by 2 bases; unmatched bases: 6.

The chain combines TRBV5-1 with TRBJ2-2, with D possibly being TRBD1 (5 bases). The CDR3 has 16 residues. V was shortened by 1 base and J by 0 bases, with 10 bases between the two germline ends. CDR1 and CDR2 from the germline V gene are SGHRS and YFSETQ. The DNA for the CDR3 is TGCGCCAGCAGCTTGCAGGGAAACTCGAACACCGGGGAGCTGTTTTTT. Protein sequence: CASSLQGNSNTGELFF.

This clone was seen a single time. V and J are TRBV10-3 and TRBJ2-1, with 7 positions matching TRBD2. Germline values: CDR1 ENHRY, CDR2 SYGVKD. This CDR3 has 16 residues. V shed 0 bases, J shed 1 base, and the junction held 3 bases outside the gene matches. CDR3 amino acids: CAISESSGDSYNEQFF. The DNA for the CDR3 is TGTGCCATCAGTGAGTCAAGCGGGGATTCCTACAATGAGCAGTTCTTC.

In this sample, this clone turned up a few times. The chain combines TRBV7-2 with TRBJ2-5; TRBD2 matches 11 bases. V dropped 1 base and J dropped 5; count of bases not matched to a gene: 12. The germline gives CDR1 SGHTA, CDR2 FQGNSA. The CDR3 is 18 amino acids. CDR3 sequence reads: CASSLGGLAGRSLETQYF. CDR3 DNA: TGTGCCAGCAGCTTAGGCGGACTAGCGGGCCGGTCGTTGGAGACCCAGTACTTC.

Only a few counts were recorded for this clone. The chain combines TRBV3-1 (or the pseudogene TRBV3-2) with TRBJ1-1; 8 bases align to TRBD1. The junction had 9 bases not matched to a gene; V was cut back by 4 bases and J by 2 bases. Germline CDR1 LGHDT, CDR2 YNNKEL (reference sequence). This CDR3 has 16 amino acids. The CDR3 protein is CASSPPQGAFNTEAFF. The CDR3 nucleotides are TGTGCCAGCAGCCCTCCCCAGGGGGCCTTCAACACTGAAGCTTTCTTT.

The CDR3 reads CASSLVTRVGNTIYF. The CDR3 nucleotides are TGTGCCAGCAGCTTAGTAACCAGGGTTGGAAACACCATATATTTT. V and J are TRBV7-2 and TRBJ1-3; weak D call: TRBD1 (5 bases). Trimming took off 1 base at V and 3 bases at J, with 10 bases between the two ends. CDR1 SGHTA and CDR2 FQGNSA come from the germline V gene. There are 15 residues in the CDR3.

The DNA of the CDR3 is TGTGCCAGCAGTTACCTGACAGGGTCCTACGAGCAGTACTTC. Its translation is CASSYLTGSYEQYF. The gene calls are TRBV6-2 or TRBV6-3 and TRBJ2-7, with TRBD1 identical over 7 bases. Trimming cost V 2 bases and J 1 base; bases outside gene matches: 2. CDR3 length: 14 residues. CDR1 is MNHEY and CDR2 is SVGEGT in the germline V gene.

The V and J genes are TRBV5-5 and TRBJ1-2, with D perhaps matching TRBD1 (6 bases). This CDR3 region has 12 residues. Germline CDR1 and CDR2: SGHKS and YYEKEE (reference sequence). Trimming left V 2 bases short and J 7 bases short, with 9 bases between. As DNA, the CDR3 is TGTGCCAGCAGCTTTCAGGGGCCTGGCTACACCTTC. This encodes CASSFQGPGYTF.

The gene calls are TRBV7-9 and TRBJ2-5; 10 bases line up with TRBD2. V lost 5 bases and J lost 4; bases outside the gene matches: 13. There are 17 residues in the CDR3. Per germline, CDR1 SEHNR and CDR2 FQNEAQ (reference sequence). The CDR3 DNA is TGTGCCAGCAGCACCACCCCTAGCGGGGGCGGGGTAGAGACCCAGTACTTC. Protein sequence: CASSTTPSGGGVETQYF.